One and the same sample provided the 8 T cell receptor beta chains below, sequenced in a study of shared clonotypes between healthy human individuals. The protocol was immunoSEQ multiplex PCR, while the TCRdb copy is restricted to in-frame clones and leaves out a portion. The sample comprises around 2.5 million clones, over 85% of which are singletons, and roughly 0.36% rests with the top ten. The sample was naive CD4+ T cells from PBMCs. The sample's subset: CD45RA+ positively selected. These receptors were obtained from a man between 18 and 29 years old in good health. Some clones in this sample may be carry-over from other donors' samples.

The rearrangement uses TRBV15 and TRBJ2-2, with a weak D call TRBD1 (6 bases). Per germline, CDR1 LNHNV and CDR2 YYDKDF (reference sequence). The CDR3 has 14 amino acids. Trimming took 3 bases from V and 5 from J, leaving 10 bases between them. CDR3 coding DNA: TGTGCCACCAGCAGCGACAGGAGGACCGGGGAGCTGTTTTTT. It translates to CATSSDRRTGELFF.

This clone was seen a single time. CDR3 loop: CASSPLGTGRNYQPQHF. The DNA for the CDR3 is TGTGCCAGTAGCCCCCTCGGGACAGGTCGAAACTATCAGCCCCAGCATTTT. The V call is TRBV19, the J call TRBJ1-5, with 8 bases matching TRBD1. V shed 6 bases, J shed 5 bases, and the junction held 15 bases outside the gene matches. This CDR3 region has 17 residues. Germline V CDR1 and CDR2: LNHDA, SQIVND (reference sequence).

V usage is TRBV7-3 and J usage is TRBJ2-5; 8 bases match TRBD2. V dropped 4 bases and J dropped 5; count of bases not matched to a gene: 18. This CDR3 is built from 18 residues. The germline V gene encodes CDR1 SGHTA and CDR2 FQGTGA. The CDR3 protein is CASSSTGSGGPGLETQYF. In DNA, the CDR3 is TGTGCCAGCAGCTCGACTGGGTCGGGAGGGCCTGGGCTGGAGACCCAGTACTTC.

The chain carries TRBV5-4 and TRBJ1-2; 11 bases fit TRBD1. This CDR3 spans 17 amino acids. The germline V gene encodes CDR1 SGHNT and CDR2 YYREEE (reference sequence). Germline trimming cut 1 base from V and 3 bases from J; bases unmatched to any gene: 8. The CDR3 loop reads CASSLRTGGADDYGYTF. The CDR3 region has the DNA TGTGCCAGCAGCTTGAGGACAGGGGGCGCAGATGACTATGGCTACACCTTC.

V and J are TRBV28 and TRBJ1-3, with 9 bases fitting TRBD1. Per the germline V gene, CDR1 is MDHEN and CDR2 is SYDVKM. J lost 4 bases, V lost 6 bases, and 16 bases had no gene match. The CDR3 has 18 amino acids. CDR3 sequence reads: CASRTPAYGDRAGNTIYF. CDR3 coding DNA: TGTGCCAGCAGGACACCGGCTTACGGGGACAGGGCCGGAAACACCATATATTTT.

The chain links TRBV28 to TRBJ1-4, with 7 bases identical to TRBD1. V shed 6 bases, J shed 10 bases, and the junction held 8 bases outside the gene matches. CDR1 and CDR2 (germline): MDHEN, SYDVKM. The CDR3 covers 13 residues. The CDR3 spells CASSQAGGSKLFF. In nucleotides, the CDR3 is TGTGCCAGCAGCCAGGCAGGGGGATCAAAACTGTTTTTT.

V is TRBV28 and J is TRBJ2-2, with D possibly matching TRBD2 (5 bases). The CDR3 is 16 amino acids. V lost 11 bases and J lost 1, with 20 bases in between. CDR1 MDHEN and CDR2 SYDVKM come from the germline V gene. The CDR3 nucleotides read TGTGCCCTAGGGCCCCGAGTAGCGCAGAACACCGGGGAGCTGTTTTTT. Protein product: CALGPRVAQNTGELFF.

V is TRBV29-1 and J is TRBJ2-3, with D unclear. The germline V and J ends were trimmed by 6 bases and 4 bases, with 11 bases remaining between them. Germline CDR1 reads SQVTM; CDR2 reads ANQGSEA. The CDR3 contains 12 residues. The CDR3 protein is CSVDVGADTQYF. The CDR3 bases are TGCAGCGTGGACGTGGGTGCAGATACGCAGTATTTT.